The 30 T cell receptor beta chains presented below share a single source sample, sequenced in a study of vaccination effects on CD4 cells after COVID-19. These receptors are not linked to any known antigen. Subsequent to a culture period of about ten days, CD4+ T cells were isolated. The data were produced by immunoSEQ multiplex PCR, yet TCRdb's version contains in-frame clones alone and is incomplete. The sample shows about 48,000 clones, approximately 70% of them seen only once. The specimen comprised CD4+ T cells from PBMCs cultured without peptide, sampled before COVID-19 vaccination. These receptors all stem from a human donor who received a COVID-19 vaccine.

The chain links TRBV18 to TRBJ2-7; D perhaps matches TRBD1 (5 bases). Per germline, CDR1 KGHSH and CDR2 LQKENI. The CDR3 contains 15 residues. The V gene lost 5 bases and the J gene lost 6 bases, with 20 bases spanning the gap. CDR3 region: CASSSTGPDASEQYF. The CDR3, as DNA: TGTGCCAGCTCATCCACAGGTCCCGACGCATCCGAGCAGTACTTC. The full variable domain, its missing parts supplied by reference TRBV18 and TRBJ2-7, is NAGVMQNPRHLVRRRGQEARLRCSPMKGHSHVYWYRQLPEEGLKFMVYLQKENIIDESGMPKERFSAEFPKEGPSILRIQQVVRGDSAAYFCASSSTGPDASEQYFGPGTRLTVT.

The chain is built from TRBV11-2 and TRBJ2-1; the D is unclear. This CDR3 has 13 residues. Germline V lookup: CDR1 SGHAT, CDR2 FQNNGV. V was clipped by 5 bases and J by 5 bases, with 10 bases between them. The CDR3 region is CASSTSLNNEQFF. CDR3 DNA sequence: TGTGCCAGCAGCACTTCGCTGAACAATGAGCAGTTCTTC.

This clone was seen a few times. The V and J genes are TRBV19 and TRBJ1-5, with 8 bases fitting TRBD1. J was trimmed by 5 bases and V by 7 bases; bases with no gene match: 13. This CDR3 region has 16 residues. Germline V lookup: CDR1 LNHDA, CDR2 SQIVND (reference sequence). CDR3 amino acids: CASIGAGGEVYQPQHF. The CDR3 DNA reads as TGTGCCAGTATAGGAGCAGGGGGCGAAGTGTATCAGCCCCAGCATTTT.

This clone was recorded a few times. The rearrangement joins TRBV6-1 to TRBJ2-5; D is unresolved. The CDR3 spans 13 residues. The V end lost 2 bases, the J end lost 2 bases, and 6 bases lay between the germline ends. Germline values: CDR1 MNHNS, CDR2 SASEGT. The CDR3 reads CASSEHQQETQYF. In DNA, the CDR3 is TGTGCCAGCAGTGAACACCAGCAAGAGACCCAGTACTTC.

The chain links TRBV30 to TRBJ1-2; a possible D gene is TRBD1 (5 bases). The CDR3 covers 14 residues. Germline V gene lookup returns CDR1 GTSNPN and CDR2 SVGIG (reference sequence). Trimming left V 2 bases short and J 4 bases short, with 14 bases between. The CDR3 coding sequence is TGTGCCTGGAGTACGGGGGTCGTGATCTATGGCTACACCTTC. This sequence encodes CAWSTGVVIYGYTF.

This clone was recorded only once. This chain connects TRBV5-4 to TRBJ2-3, with D uncertain. CDR1 SGHNT and CDR2 YYREEE come from the germline V gene (reference sequence). There are 16 residues in the CDR3. V was pared by 4 bases and J by 5 bases, with 20 bases between. The CDR3 protein is CASSAFGRLTKDTQYF. Written as DNA, the CDR3 is TGTGCCAGCAGCGCCTTTGGGCGCCTAACTAAAGATACGCAGTATTTT.

The genes are TRBV11-2 and TRBJ1-6; D call uncertain. V lost 1 base to trimming and J lost 7 bases, with 8 bases between them. CDR1 SGHAT and CDR2 FQNNGV come from the germline V gene. CDR3 length: 14 residues. The CDR3 coding sequence is TGTGCCAGCAGCTTAGGGCAGCTCAATTCACCCCTCCACTTT. Encoded protein: CASSLGQLNSPLHF.

This clone was counted only a few times. V usage is TRBV12-3 or TRBV12-4 and J usage is TRBJ1-6; a possible D gene is TRBD1 (6 bases). V was cut by 8 bases and J by 10 bases, with 15 bases left in between. The CDR3 consists of 13 residues. CDR3 nucleotides: TGTGCCAGCGCTACGGACAGACAGTCACCCCTCCACTTT. It specifies CASATDRQSPLHF.

This chain links TRBV7-3 with TRBJ1-5; 7 nucleotides line up with TRBD1. The CDR3 is 13 amino acids. Per the germline V gene, CDR1 is SGHTA and CDR2 is FQGTGA. The trim removed 5 bases at V and 5 bases at J, leaving 3 bases unmatched. CDR3 sequence (DNA): TGTGCCAGCAGCCAAGACAGGGATCAGCCCCAGCATTTT. Protein product: CASSQDRDQPQHF.

The chain combines TRBV11-2 with TRBJ2-1, with a tentative D call TRBD2 (6 bases). CDR3 size: 15 residues. V lost 4 bases, J lost 4 bases, and 14 bases lay in between. Germline values: CDR1 SGHAT, CDR2 FQNNGV. The CDR3 reads CASSSLSGRYNEQFF. The CDR3 coding sequence is TGTGCCAGCAGCTCCCTATCGGGGAGGTACAATGAGCAGTTCTTC.

The chain joins TRBV6-5 to TRBJ1-1; TRBD1 matches 7 bases. The germline gives CDR1 MNHEY, CDR2 SVGAGI. This CDR3 has 14 amino acids. V lost 6 bases to trimming and J lost 7 bases; unmatched junction nucleotides: 11. The CDR3 region has the DNA TGTGCCAGCAGATCCCGACAGGGTGGGAGTGAAGCTTTCTTT. As protein: CASRSRQGGSEAFF.

The gene calls are TRBV27 and TRBJ2-3; 13 nucleotides agree with TRBD2. CDR3 length equals 16 residues. The germline V gene has CDR1 MNHEY and CDR2 SMNVEV (reference sequence). J was trimmed by 7 bases and V by 5 bases; bases with no gene match: 9. CDR3: CASSDAGLAGRNTQYF. As DNA, the CDR3 is TGTGCCAGCAGTGACGCGGGACTAGCGGGGCGGAATACGCAGTATTTT.

The V and J genes are TRBV7-2 and TRBJ2-7; D gene uncertain. The germline V gene encodes CDR1 SGHTA and CDR2 FQGNSA. The V and J ends lost 5 bases and 0 bases respectively, with 14 bases between them. The length of the CDR3 is 15 residues. The CDR3 sequence is CASSPLSASSYEQYF. DNA for the CDR3: TGTGCCAGCAGCCCCCTGAGCGCCAGCTCCTACGAGCAGTACTTC.

This sequence joins TRBV28 and TRBJ1-1; 8 bases match TRBD1. CDR3 length equals 15 residues. V shed 5 bases, J shed 3 bases, and the junction held 8 bases outside the gene matches. Germline V CDR1 and CDR2: MDHEN, SYDVKM. Written as DNA, the CDR3 is TGTGCCAGCAGTGGGAATGGACAGGGCGACACTGAAGCTTTCTTT. This encodes CASSGNGQGDTEAFF.

V usage is TRBV18 and J usage is TRBJ1-2, with D maybe TRBD1 (6 bases). The CDR3 totals 16 residues. Germline assignment: CDR1 KGHSH and CDR2 LQKENI. The V and J ends lost 2 bases and 1 base respectively, with 14 bases between them. The CDR3 here is CASSPGGEPYNYGYTF. In nucleotides, the CDR3 is TGTGCCAGCTCACCAGGGGGCGAGCCGTATAACTATGGCTACACCTTC.

V gene TRBV5-1 combines with J gene TRBJ1-3, with unresolved D. Trimming cost V 1 base and J 0 bases, with 11 bases left between them. The germline CDR1 and CDR2 sequences are SGHRS and YFSETQ. CDR3 size: 16 residues. The CDR3 nucleotides read TGCGCCAGCAGCTTGTCGGCCGGGAACTCTGGAAACACCATATATTTT. The encoded protein is CASSLSAGNSGNTIYF.

The rearrangement uses TRBV18 and TRBJ1-1; TRBD1 matches at 9 bases. Germline CDR1 KGHSH, CDR2 LQKENI. The CDR3 is 13 amino acids. The trim removed 3 bases at V and 8 bases at J, leaving 4 bases unmatched. CDR3 residues: CASSPSGQGEAFF. CDR3 coding DNA: TGTGCCAGCTCACCGAGTGGACAGGGGGAAGCTTTCTTT.

The V call is TRBV5-4, the J call TRBJ2-5; weak D call: TRBD1 (5 bases). With 1 base removed from V and 0 bases from J, the gap between germline ends came to 13 bases. The CDR3 is made up of 16 amino acids. Germline values: CDR1 SGHNT, CDR2 YYREEE (reference sequence). CDR3: CASSLRGGWYQETQYF. CDR3 sequence (DNA): TGTGCCAGCAGCTTGAGGGGCGGATGGTACCAAGAGACCCAGTACTTC.

The CDR3 sequence is CASSLGLWGIDTGELFF. As DNA, the CDR3 is TGTGCCAGCAGCTTAGGGTTGTGGGGGATTGATACCGGGGAGCTGTTTTTT. The chain combines TRBV11-3 with TRBJ2-2, with D perhaps matching TRBD1 or TRBD2 (5 bases each). The V gene lost 1 base and the J gene lost 5 bases, with 17 bases spanning the gap. The CDR3 loop spans 17 amino acids. The germline V gene encodes CDR1 SGHNT and CDR2 YENEEA. Supplemented by reference TRBV11-3 and TRBJ2-2, the full variable domain reads EAGVVQSPRYKIIEKKQPVAFWCNPISGHNTLYWYLQNLGQGPELLIRYENEEAVDDSQLPKDRFSAERLKGVDSTLKIQPAELGDSAVYLCASSLGLWGIDTGELFFGEGSRLTVL.

The chain employs TRBV10-3 and TRBJ2-7; D is perhaps TRBD2 (6 bases). Trimming removed 10 bases at V and 7 bases at J, with 17 bases between. The CDR3 has 12 amino acids. Germline-derived CDR1 and CDR2 are ENHRY and SYGVKD. The CDR3, as DNA: TGTGCCAATTCCCCTGGAGGGCGTGAGCAGTACTTC. Protein sequence: CANSPGGREQYF.

The rearrangement links TRBV28 to TRBJ2-5, with D possibly being TRBD1 or TRBD2 (5 bases each). Trimming removed 9 bases from V and 1 base from J, with 12 bases in between. CDR1 and CDR2 from the germline V gene are MDHEN and SYDVKM. The CDR3 runs 13 residues. The CDR3 is CASKRTIQETQYF. For the CDR3, the DNA is TGTGCCAGTAAGCGGACAATCCAAGAGACCCAGTACTTC.

This chain connects TRBV7-2 to TRBJ1-3; D not resolved. V was clipped by 2 bases and J by 2 bases, with 10 bases between them. Per the germline V gene, CDR1 is SGHTA and CDR2 is FQGNSA. This CDR3 has 15 residues. This CDR3 reads CASSLSLQAGNTIYF. The DNA for the CDR3 is TGTGCCAGCAGCTTATCCCTGCAGGCTGGAAACACCATATATTTT.

The chain links TRBV7-2 to TRBJ1-6; D is perhaps TRBD1 (5 bases). CDR1 is SGHTA and CDR2 is FQGNSA in the germline V gene. Trimming removed 2 bases at V and 10 bases at J, with 12 bases between. The CDR3 is 14 residues long. CDR3 nucleotide sequence: TGTGCCAGCAGCTTAACGCCTAGGGGATCACCCCTCCACTTT. This translates into CASSLTPRGSPLHF.

This rearrangement joins TRBV7-8 to TRBJ2-2, with D possibly being TRBD1 (6 bases). The CDR3 totals 18 residues. Germline V lookup: CDR1 SGHVS, CDR2 FQNEAQ. Deletions cut 1 base from V and 0 bases from J, with 15 bases between. CDR3 sequence reads: CASSLGVPAGANTGELFF. CDR3 bases: TGTGCCAGCAGCTTAGGGGTTCCGGCAGGGGCGAACACCGGGGAGCTGTTTTTT.

V usage is TRBV14 and J usage is TRBJ2-1; 8 bases are a match to TRBD1. Germline V lookup: CDR1 SGHDN, CDR2 FVKESK. The CDR3 runs to 18 residues. The junction had 8 bases not matched to a gene; V was cut back by 0 bases and J by 1 base. Written as DNA, the CDR3 is TGTGCCAGCAGCCAAGACCGTCGACAGGGGCGTTCCTACAATGAGCAGTTCTTC. Its translation: CASSQDRRQGRSYNEQFF.

V gene TRBV11-2 combines with J gene TRBJ1-1; D call uncertain. This CDR3 has 15 residues. Germline V gene data show CDR1 as SGHAT and CDR2 as FQNNGV. Trimming cost V 5 bases and J 4 bases, with 17 bases left between them. For the CDR3, the DNA is TGTGCCAGCAGCCCCCTAAGCCTTCAAGTCACTGAAGCTTTCTTT. Protein: CASSPLSLQVTEAFF.

V gene TRBV7-9 combines with J gene TRBJ1-6; D gene uncertain. The CDR3 has 14 residues. V gave up 1 base and J gave up 6 bases, with 7 bases separating them. The germline V gene has CDR1 SEHNR and CDR2 FQNEAQ (reference sequence). The CDR3 protein is CASSLGSFNSPLHF. CDR3 sequence (DNA): TGTGCCAGCAGCTTAGGCAGTTTTAATTCACCCCTCCACTTT.

A few counts support this clone. The chain recombines TRBV4-1 with TRBJ2-2; D may match TRBD1 or TRBD2 (5 bases each). CDR3 length: 17 residues. In germline, CDR1 is MGHRA, CDR2 YSYEKL. The V gene lost 1 base and the J gene lost 0 bases, with 12 bases spanning the gap. This CDR3 is CASSQVLGRSNTGELFF. CDR3 nucleotide sequence: TGCGCCAGCAGCCAAGTTCTGGGACGCTCGAACACCGGGGAGCTGTTTTTT.

This clone was detected once. The gene calls are TRBV7-6 and TRBJ2-3; 10 positions match TRBD2. The CDR3 extends over 17 amino acids. Germline V CDR1 and CDR2: SGHVS, FNYEAQ. J lost 2 bases, V lost 6 bases, and 11 bases had no gene match. The CDR3 coding sequence is TGTGCCAGCAGTCGAGCCGGACTAGCGGATTTCACAGATACGCAGTATTTT. Protein sequence: CASSRAGLADFTDTQYF.

This sequence joins TRBV10-3 and TRBJ1-1, with D hard to call. This CDR3 has 16 residues. Trimming shortened V by 3 bases and J by 0 bases, and 14 bases separated the two germline ends. Germline lookup yields CDR1 ENHRY and CDR2 SYGVKD. The CDR3 spells CAISDTAGSLNTEAFF. The CDR3 bases are TGTGCCATCAGTGACACTGCCGGGAGCTTGAACACTGAAGCTTTCTTT.